A single sample gave rise to the 2 T cell receptor beta chains below, sequenced in a study of cytomegalovirus exposure and HLA in healthy donors. Only in-frame clones appear in the TCRdb table, and some are missing; sequencing was by immunoSEQ multiplex PCR. The table lists about 110,000 clones, more than 75% of them singletons. Sequenced: PBMCs. Every receptor here comes from a woman between 25 and 40 years old in good health and CMV-seropositive.

The chain links TRBV6-5 to TRBJ2-1; 7 bases line up with TRBD2. Germline trimming cut 6 bases from V and 4 bases from J; bases unmatched to any gene: 9. The CDR3 consists of 15 residues. Germline assignment: CDR1 MNHEY and CDR2 SVGAGI. For the CDR3, the DNA is TGTGCCAGCAGAAGACTAGCCGATGTGTACAATGAGCAGTTCTTC. Its protein product is CASRRLADVYNEQFF.

The chain links TRBV10-3 to TRBJ2-7, with 13 bases identical to TRBD2. After removal of 0 bases from V and 3 bases from J, the junction contained 2 bases not matched to a gene. The CDR3 length is 16 residues. In germline, CDR1 is ENHRY, CDR2 SYGVKD. The DNA for the CDR3 is TGTGCCATCAGTGAGTCGAGGACTAGCGGGAGCTACGAGCAGTACTTC. It specifies CAISESRTSGSYEQYF.